This T cell receptor (beta chain) was profiled in a study of beta chain features in type 1 diabetes. Per germline, CDR1 SGHRS and CDR2 YFSETQ. CDR3 size: 16 residues. V trimming: 4 bases; J trimming: 5 bases; junction bases outside the gene matches: 13. Isolated RNA was reverse transcribed in full, so expressed TCRB transcripts were sequenced. Clones were sequenced by immunoSEQ multiplex PCR, and TCRdb holds only the in-frame ones, with some missing. The sample has about 270,000 clones, roughly an eighth seen once. As for this clone: Its antigen is undetermined.

Study observations and caveats: TCRB CDR3 length was moderately but significantly reduced in all four CD4+ subsets of Type 1 diabetes patients.

The chain couples TRBV5-1 to TRBJ2-5; TRBD2 matches 8 bases. The receptor comes from a young man with type 1 diabetes. Sequences were obtained from naive CD4+ T cells from blood. The CDR3 spells CASSVGGAGARETQYF. The CDR3 nucleotides are TGCGCCAGCAGCGTGGGGGGAGCGGGAGCTCGCGAGACCCAGTACTTC.